The rows below give T cell receptor beta chains drawn from one sample of a study of patients and donors after allogeneic stem cell transplantation. Each CDR3 protein is one row after TCRdb ran MiXCR on the RT-PCR reads. The table has over 350,000 distinct CDR3 sequences, 16% seen once. Sequencing was performed on blood, either unsorted or a sorted T cell fraction (not recorded which). The receptors come from a human donor who was either an allogeneic HSCT recipient or a stem cell or donor lymphocyte infusion donor (not recorded which). It is not recorded whose cells these are; they may come from a transplant donor. The conserved cysteine and the conserved F or W are not part of the CDR3 here. Each record gives: J gene, CDR3 length, V gene, CDR3 protein.

J gene: TRBJ2-7
CDR3 length: 16
V gene: TRBV20-1
CDR3 protein: SARGPGGTSGRRYEQY

J gene: TRBJ1-1
CDR3 length: 12
V gene: TRBV5-1
CDR3 protein: ASSRDRLNTEAF

J gene: TRBJ2-2
CDR3 length: 16
V gene: TRBV3-1
CDR3 protein: ASSQDRASGSGVGELF

J gene: TRBJ1-6
CDR3 length: 12
V gene: TRBV7-9
CDR3 protein: ASSDDRFRSPLH

J gene: TRBJ2-3
CDR3 length: 12
V gene: TRBV7-2
CDR3 protein: ASSLAFSTDTQY

J gene: TRBJ2-2
CDR3 length: 12
V gene: TRBV11-2
CDR3 protein: ASSLEGNTGELF

J gene: TRBJ1-2
CDR3 length: 12
V gene: TRBV20-1
CDR3 protein: SASRDSLNYGYT

J gene: TRBJ1-1
CDR3 length: 12
V gene: TRBV5-1
CDR3 protein: ASSLGLVNTEAF

J gene: TRBJ1-1
CDR3 length: 12
V gene: TRBV28
CDR3 protein: ASSLVELTTEAF

J gene: TRBJ2-1
CDR3 length: 13
V gene: TRBV28
CDR3 protein: ASSFRWTSVNEQF

J gene: TRBJ2-1
CDR3 length: 14
V gene: TRBV4-1
CDR3 protein: ASSHPGGVMNNEQF

J gene: TRBJ2-7
CDR3 length: 13
V gene: TRBV9
CDR3 protein: ASSVEVAGIREQY

J gene: TRBJ1-4
CDR3 length: 12
V gene: TRBV6-2/TRBV6-3
CDR3 protein: ASHKGRWNEKLF

J gene: TRBJ1-1
CDR3 length: 13
V gene: TRBV4-1
CDR3 protein: ASSPLGRITLQAF

J gene: TRBJ2-3
CDR3 length: 14
V gene: TRBV4-2
CDR3 protein: ASSPLRGIVADTQY

J gene: TRBJ2-3
CDR3 length: 9
V gene: TRBV3-1
CDR3 protein: ASSPGTATH

J gene: TRBJ1-1
CDR3 length: 10
V gene: TRBV5-6
CDR3 protein: ASSFEKAEAF

J gene: TRBJ2-7
CDR3 length: 13
V gene: TRBV18
CDR3 protein: ASSPRSGDRVEQY

J gene: TRBJ1-6
CDR3 length: 14
V gene: TRBV28
CDR3 protein: ASSPLGESGVSPLH

J gene: TRBJ2-1
CDR3 length: 10
V gene: TRBV5-6
CDR3 protein: ASSSLAYEQF

J gene: TRBJ2-5
CDR3 length: 14
V gene: TRBV2
CDR3 protein: ASSELAGRPEETQY

J gene: TRBJ1-1
CDR3 length: 12
V gene: TRBV7-9
CDR3 protein: ASSAWDRPGGAF

J gene: TRBJ2-3
CDR3 length: 13
V gene: TRBV12-3/TRBV12-4
CDR3 protein: ASRLRDLRTDTQY

J gene: TRBJ2-1
CDR3 length: 14
V gene: TRBV5-6
CDR3 protein: ASVLAGATVSNEQF

J gene: TRBJ1-2
CDR3 length: 12
V gene: TRBV3-1
CDR3 protein: ASSQAGTQAGYT

J gene: TRBJ2-2
CDR3 length: 11
V gene: TRBV24-1
CDR3 protein: ATSESTPGELF

J gene: TRBJ1-2
CDR3 length: 12
V gene: TRBV28
CDR3 protein: ASSFGRGVYGYT

J gene: TRBJ2-1
CDR3 length: 10
V gene: TRBV20-1
CDR3 protein: SAPEKYNEQF

J gene: TRBJ2-1
CDR3 length: 14
V gene: TRBV7-3
CDR3 protein: ASSLKGTSGGNEQF

J gene: TRBJ2-3
CDR3 length: 9
V gene: TRBV10-3
CDR3 protein: AISEGDTQY

J gene: TRBJ2-5
CDR3 length: 13
V gene: TRBV7-3
CDR3 protein: ASSLTSSIGETQY

J gene: TRBJ1-1
CDR3 length: 10
V gene: TRBV10-3
CDR3 protein: AISDLDRRAF

J gene: TRBJ2-3
CDR3 length: 13
V gene: TRBV10-3
CDR3 protein: AISEDRSSTDTQY

J gene: TRBJ1-2
CDR3 length: 13
V gene: TRBV4-1
CDR3 protein: ASSQDRGHSYGYT

J gene: TRBJ2-1
CDR3 length: 14
V gene: TRBV14
CDR3 protein: ASSQDAGGWYNEQF

J gene: TRBJ2-7
CDR3 length: 12
V gene: TRBV30
CDR3 protein: AWSDVTNSYEQY

J gene: TRBJ2-7
CDR3 length: 13
V gene: TRBV11-2
CDR3 protein: ASSFPGRVSYEQY

J gene: TRBJ1-5
CDR3 length: 13
V gene: TRBV5-1
CDR3 protein: ASSLEGVPNQPQH

J gene: TRBJ2-7
CDR3 length: 10
V gene: TRBV19
CDR3 protein: ASSNARWEQY

J gene: TRBJ2-7
CDR3 length: 14
V gene: TRBV4-2
CDR3 protein: ASSPLNRREGHEQY

J gene: TRBJ2-2
CDR3 length: 12
V gene: TRBV5-4
CDR3 protein: ASSFEAHTGELF

J gene: TRBJ2-2
CDR3 length: 14
V gene: TRBV9
CDR3 protein: ASSVLAGGRTGELF

J gene: TRBJ1-1
CDR3 length: 13
V gene: TRBV7-9
CDR3 protein: ASSERQGTRTEAF

J gene: TRBJ2-1
CDR3 length: 12
V gene: TRBV30
CDR3 protein: AWTTGLAGNEQF

J gene: TRBJ2-5
CDR3 length: 11
V gene: TRBV29-1
CDR3 protein: SVVGQGVETQY

J gene: TRBJ1-2
CDR3 length: 12
V gene: TRBV5-6
CDR3 protein: ASSWRDRDKSYT